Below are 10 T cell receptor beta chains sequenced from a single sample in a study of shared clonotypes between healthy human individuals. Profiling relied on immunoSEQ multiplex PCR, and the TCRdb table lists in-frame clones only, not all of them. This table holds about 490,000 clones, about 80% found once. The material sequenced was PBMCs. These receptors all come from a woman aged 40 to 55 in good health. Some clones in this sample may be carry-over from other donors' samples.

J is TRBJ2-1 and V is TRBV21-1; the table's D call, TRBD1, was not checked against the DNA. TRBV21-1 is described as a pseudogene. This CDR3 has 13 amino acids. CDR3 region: CAIWTSSYNEQFF. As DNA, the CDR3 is TGTGCCATCTGGACAAGCTCCTACAATGAGCAGTTCTTC.

The CDR3 coding sequence is TGTGCCAGCAGCTCAGGGGGCCTTAATGAAAAACTGTTTTTT. It encodes CASSSGGLNEKLFF. The chain couples TRBV2 to TRBJ1-4; 8 bases are a match to TRBD1. CDR3 length: 14 residues. The germline V gene has CDR1 SNHLY and CDR2 FYNNEI. J lost 4 bases, V lost 6 bases, and 4 bases had no gene match.

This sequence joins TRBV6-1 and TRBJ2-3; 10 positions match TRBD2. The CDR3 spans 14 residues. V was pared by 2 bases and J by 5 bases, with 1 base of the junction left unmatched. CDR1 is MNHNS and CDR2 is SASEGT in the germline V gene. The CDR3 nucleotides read TGTGCCAGCAGTGAAACTAGCGGGAAAGATACGCAGTATTTT. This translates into CASSETSGKDTQYF.

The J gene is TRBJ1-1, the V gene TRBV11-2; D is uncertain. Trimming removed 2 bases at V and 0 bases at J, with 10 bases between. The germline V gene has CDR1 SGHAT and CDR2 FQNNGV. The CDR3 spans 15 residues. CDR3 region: CASSLTGNMNTEAFF. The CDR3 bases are TGTGCCAGCAGCTTAACGGGAAACATGAACACTGAAGCTTTCTTT.

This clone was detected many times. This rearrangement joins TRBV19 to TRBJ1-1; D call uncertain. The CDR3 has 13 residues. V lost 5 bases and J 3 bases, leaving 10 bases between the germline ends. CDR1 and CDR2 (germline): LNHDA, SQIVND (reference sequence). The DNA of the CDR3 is TGTGCCAGTAGTCGGAGGTGGGACACTGAAGCTTTCTTT. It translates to CASSRRWDTEAFF.

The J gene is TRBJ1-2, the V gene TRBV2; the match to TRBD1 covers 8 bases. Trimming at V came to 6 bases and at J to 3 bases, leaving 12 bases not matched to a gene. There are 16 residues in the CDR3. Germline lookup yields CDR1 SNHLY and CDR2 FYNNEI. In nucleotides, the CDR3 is TGTGCCAGCAGAGCCGGACAGGGCCAATACTACTATGGCTACACCTTC. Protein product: CASRAGQGQYYYGYTF.

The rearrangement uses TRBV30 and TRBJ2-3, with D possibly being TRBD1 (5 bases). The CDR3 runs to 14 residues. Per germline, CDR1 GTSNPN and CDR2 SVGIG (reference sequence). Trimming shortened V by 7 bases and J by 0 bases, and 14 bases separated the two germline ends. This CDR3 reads CASQGVTSTDTQYF. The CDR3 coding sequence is TGTGCCTCCCAGGGCGTAACTAGCACAGATACGCAGTATTTT.

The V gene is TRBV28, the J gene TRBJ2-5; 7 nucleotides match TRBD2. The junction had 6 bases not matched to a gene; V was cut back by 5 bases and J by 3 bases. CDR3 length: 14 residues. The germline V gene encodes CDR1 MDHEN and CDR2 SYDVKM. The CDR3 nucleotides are TGTGCCAGCAGTATCTCCCTAGCGGAAGAGACCCAGTACTTC. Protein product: CASSISLAEETQYF.

Here the CDR3 DNA reads TGTGCCAGCTCAACTATCCAGGGGTTGAACTACGAGCAGTACTTC. The encoded protein is CASSTIQGLNYEQYF. This chain uses TRBV18 with TRBJ2-7, with D possibly matching TRBD1 (6 bases). Germline V CDR1 and CDR2: KGHSH, LQKENI. This CDR3 spans 15 amino acids. The ends were cut back, 5 bases at V and 3 bases at J, with 17 bases in the middle.

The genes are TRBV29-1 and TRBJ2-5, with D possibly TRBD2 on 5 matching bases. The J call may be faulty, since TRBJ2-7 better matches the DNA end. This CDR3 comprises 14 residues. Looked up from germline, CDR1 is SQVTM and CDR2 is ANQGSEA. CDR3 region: CSVEVLADAYEQYF. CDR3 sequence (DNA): TGCAGCGTTGAAGTTCTAGCCGACGCCTACGAGCAGTACTTC.